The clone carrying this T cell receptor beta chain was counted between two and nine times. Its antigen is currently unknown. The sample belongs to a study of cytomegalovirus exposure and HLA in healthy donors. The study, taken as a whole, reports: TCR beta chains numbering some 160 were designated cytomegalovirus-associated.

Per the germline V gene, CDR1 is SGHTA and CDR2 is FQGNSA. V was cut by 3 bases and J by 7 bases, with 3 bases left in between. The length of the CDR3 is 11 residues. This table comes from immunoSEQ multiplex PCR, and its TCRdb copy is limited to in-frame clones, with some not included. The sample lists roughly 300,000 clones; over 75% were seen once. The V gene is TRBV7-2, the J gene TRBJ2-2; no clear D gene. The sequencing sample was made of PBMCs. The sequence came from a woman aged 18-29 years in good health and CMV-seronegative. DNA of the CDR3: TGTGCCAGCAGCTTCGTCGGGGAGCTGTTTTTT. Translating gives CASSFVGELFF.